This T cell receptor (beta chain) came from a study of Graves' ophthalmopathy and Graves' hyperthyroidism. CDR1 MNHNS and CDR2 SASEGT come from the germline V gene. Trimming removed 7 bases from V and 4 bases from J, with 16 bases in between. The CDR3 sequence is 14 residues long. The TCR beta CDR3 regions underwent amplification from RNA transcripts. HTBI primers served in a first-round RT-PCR, which a second-round multiplex PCR followed. TCRdb fed the multiplex PCR reads into MiXCR, producing one record per CDR3 protein. This table has about 380,000 distinct CDR3 sequences, 15% appearing once. Diagnoses were established from clinical symptoms, serum thyroxine, TRAb, thyroid ultrasound and orbital computed tomography. This clonotype appeared many times.

The sample comprised peripheral blood. This TCR was recovered from a woman aged 18-30 years with stable Graves' hyperthyroidism. The chain combines TRBV6-1 with TRBJ1-2; D remains ambiguous. The CDR3 nucleotides are TGTGCCAGCACCGCTTTTGGGTTAAGCTATGGCTACACCTTC. Protein product: CASTAFGLSYGYTF.